The next 21 T cell receptor beta chains were all read from a single sample in a study of blood T cell repertoires in COVID-19. Here immunoSEQ multiplex PCR was the method, and the copy in TCRdb shows in-frame clones only, minus some. The table has over 200,000 clones, 88% seen once. The material sequenced was peripheral blood. Source of these receptors: a man aged 18 to 30 with active or convalescent COVID-19.

The chain links TRBV19 to TRBJ2-1; 8 bases are a match to TRBD2. The CDR3 covers 14 residues. After removal of 7 bases from V and 10 bases from J, the junction contained 12 bases not matched to a gene. Germline CDR1 LNHDA, CDR2 SQIVND (reference sequence). CDR3 residues: CASTLGALAGEQFF. DNA of the CDR3: TGTGCCAGTACGCTTGGGGCGTTAGCGGGGGAGCAGTTCTTC. The full variable domain, completed using reference TRBV19 and TRBJ2-1, is DGGITQSPKYLFRKEGQNVTLSCEQNLNHDAMYWYRQDPGQGLRLIYYSQIVNDFQKGDIAEGYSVSREKKESFPLTVTSAQKNPTAFYLCASTLGALAGEQFFGPGTRLTVL.

The V call is TRBV19, the J call TRBJ2-5; D might be TRBD2 (6 bases). This CDR3 has 13 amino acids. Germline CDR1 and CDR2: LNHDA and SQIVND (reference sequence). Trimming took off 7 bases at V and 5 bases at J, with 14 bases between the two ends. The CDR3 DNA sequence: TGTGCCAGTACCGGGACTGACTTGGAGACCCAGTACTTC. Encoded protein: CASTGTDLETQYF.

The chain combines TRBV5-1 with TRBJ1-2, with 11 bases matching TRBD1. The CDR3 totals 15 residues. Unmatched junction bases numbered 8, after V lost 4 bases and J lost 6 bases. Germline lookup yields CDR1 SGHRS and CDR2 YFSETQ. The CDR3 nucleotides are TGCGCCAGCAGCCCCGGGACAGGGGGTATCAATGGCTACACCTTC. Protein: CASSPGTGGINGYTF.

The chain is built from TRBV19 and TRBJ1-1; D unclear. Germline CDR1 reads LNHDA; CDR2 reads SQIVND (reference sequence). The germline V and J ends were trimmed by 0 bases and 2 bases, with 10 bases remaining between them. The CDR3 extends over 15 amino acids. The CDR3, as DNA: TGTGCCAGTAGTATAGATTTAGGGAGAAACACTGAAGCTTTCTTT. Translation: CASSIDLGRNTEAFF.

The chain is built from TRBV7-9 and TRBJ1-2; TRBD1 matches at 9 bases. CDR1 and CDR2 (germline): SEHNR, FQNEAQ (reference sequence). This CDR3 has 15 residues. V lost 0 bases to trimming and J lost 4 bases; unmatched junction nucleotides: 3. CDR3 amino acids: CASSLALTGGYGYTF. As DNA, the CDR3 is TGTGCCAGCAGCTTAGCGCTGACAGGGGGCTATGGCTACACCTTC.

The genes are TRBV28 and TRBJ1-1; TRBD1 agrees at 8 bases. This CDR3 has 16 residues. The germline CDR1 and CDR2 sequences are MDHEN and SYDVKM. Trimming at V came to 5 bases and at J to 3 bases, leaving 11 bases not matched to a gene. The CDR3 DNA reads as TGTGCCAGCAGTCCCAGTCCCGGGACAGGAGACACTGAAGCTTTCTTT. Translated: CASSPSPGTGDTEAFF. Combining the CDR3 with reference TRBV28 and TRBJ1-1 gives the whole variable domain DVKVTQSSRYLVKRTGEKVFLECVQDMDHENMFWYRQDPGLGLRLIYFSYDVKMKEKGDIPEGYSVSREKKERFSLILESASTNQTSMYLCASSPSPGTGDTEAFFGQGTRLTVV.

This clone was detected only once. The CDR3 spells CASSQTSPAQGTQPQHF. The CDR3 nucleotides are TGTGCCAGCAGCCAGACATCCCCTGCGCAGGGAACTCAGCCCCAGCATTTT. The J gene is TRBJ1-5, the V gene TRBV3-1 (or the pseudogene TRBV3-2), with D maybe TRBD1 (5 bases). The length of the CDR3 is 17 residues. The V end was cut by 3 bases, the J end by 6 bases, with 21 bases between. Germline CDR1 and CDR2: LGHDT and YNNKEL (reference sequence).

The V gene is TRBV7-9, the J gene TRBJ1-5; D possibly corresponds to TRBD1 (5 bases). This CDR3 comprises 13 residues. The ends were cut back, 4 bases at V and 14 bases at J, with 18 bases in the middle. Germline CDR1 and CDR2: SEHNR and FQNEAQ (reference sequence). CDR3 sequence reads: CASSSHPTGDKHF. For the CDR3, the DNA is TGTGCCAGCAGCTCCCACCCAACAGGCGATAAGCATTTT.

V usage is TRBV2 and J usage is TRBJ1-2; maybe TRBD1 (6 bases). The CDR3 consists of 15 residues. CDR1 and CDR2 (germline): SNHLY, FYNNEI. Trimming shortened V by 4 bases and J by 6 bases, and 18 bases separated the two germline ends. CDR3 nucleotide sequence: TGTGCCAGCAGTGGGTCAGGGCAGGGGATTGATGGCTACACCTTC. Its protein product is CASSGSGQGIDGYTF.

The rearrangement joins TRBV6-6 to TRBJ1-4; 7 bases fit TRBD1. The CDR3 is 14 residues long. J lost 7 bases, V lost 5 bases, and 7 bases had no gene match. CDR1 and CDR2 from the germline V gene are MNHNY and SVGAGI (reference sequence). As DNA, the CDR3 is TGTGCCAGCAGTCCCGGGACAGAGGGTGAAAAACTGTTTTTT. This codes for CASSPGTEGEKLFF.

V usage is TRBV19 and J usage is TRBJ1-1; no definite D call. Deletions cut 1 base from V and 1 base from J, with 16 bases between. Germline V gene sequence: CDR1 LNHDA, CDR2 SQIVND (reference sequence). This CDR3 region has 17 residues. CDR3 sequence (DNA): TGTGCCAGTAGTATAGTCGAGGTCTCACCGTCGAACACTGAAGCTTTCTTT. Encoded protein: CASSIVEVSPSNTEAFF.

This chain links TRBV18 with TRBJ1-2, with TRBD1 identical over 9 bases. Germline V gene lookup returns CDR1 KGHSH and CDR2 LQKENI. The V gene end was trimmed by 4 bases and the J gene end by 1 base; junction bases not matched to a gene: 7. CDR3 size: 16 residues. CDR3 DNA: TGTGCCAGCTCACTAGGACAGGGGACAATTAACTATGGCTACACCTTC. Translating it yields CASSLGQGTINYGYTF.

The V and J genes are TRBV6-5 and TRBJ2-7, with TRBD2 matching 7 bases. With V trimmed by 8 bases and J by 3 bases, 1 base remained unmatched. CDR1 and CDR2 from the germline V gene are MNHEY and SVGAGI. The CDR3 has 11 amino acids. The CDR3 loop is CASGLGYEQYF. DNA of the CDR3: TGTGCCAGCGGACTAGGCTACGAGCAGTACTTC.

The chain recombines TRBV11-3 with TRBJ2-2, with D tentatively TRBD1 (6 bases). CDR3 size: 14 residues. Germline lookup yields CDR1 SGHNT and CDR2 YENEEA. Trimming left V 2 bases short and J 5 bases short, with 9 bases between. The DNA of the CDR3 is TGTGCCAGCAGCTTACAGGGGCCGACCGGGGAGCTGTTTTTT. Protein: CASSLQGPTGELFF.

The chain combines TRBV7-7 with TRBJ2-5, with 12 bases that match TRBD2. The CDR3 extends over 17 amino acids. Trimming cost V 5 bases and J 5 bases; bases outside gene matches: 12. Per germline, CDR1 SSHAT and CDR2 FNYEAQ (reference sequence). The CDR3 sequence is CASSAGLAGPSQETQYF. The CDR3 nucleotides are TGTGCCAGCAGCGCCGGACTAGCGGGACCGAGTCAGGAGACCCAGTACTTC.

This CDR3 is CASRGAGQQFGNTIYF. CDR3 in DNA: TGTGCCAGCAGAGGTGCGGGACAGCAATTCGGAAACACCATATATTTT. The rearrangement uses TRBV4-2 and TRBJ1-3; 7 bases are a match to TRBD1. V lost 6 bases and J lost 4; bases outside the gene matches: 12. The CDR3 extends over 16 amino acids. Germline V gene lookup returns CDR1 LGHNA and CDR2 YNFKEQ.

V is TRBV11-2 and J is TRBJ2-7, with D possibly being TRBD1 (5 bases). The CDR3 contains 15 residues. Trimming cost V 1 base and J 2 bases, with 12 bases left between them. Germline-derived CDR1 and CDR2 are SGHAT and FQNNGV. The CDR3 sequence: CASSLGGSDPYEQYF. CDR3 sequence (DNA): TGTGCCAGCAGCTTAGGGGGCAGCGACCCCTACGAGCAGTACTTC.

This clone was observed a few times. The genes are TRBV3-1 (or the pseudogene TRBV3-2) and TRBJ1-3; a possible D gene is TRBD1 (5 bases). The V and J ends lost 0 bases and 0 bases respectively, with 6 bases between them. Germline V gene lookup returns CDR1 LGHDT and CDR2 YNNKEL (reference sequence). The CDR3 runs 15 residues. The CDR3: CASSQDRVSGNTIYF. The DNA for the CDR3 is TGTGCCAGCAGCCAAGACAGGGTCTCTGGAAACACCATATATTTT.

The V call is TRBV28, the J call TRBJ1-1; D not resolved. CDR1 is MDHEN and CDR2 is SYDVKM in the germline V gene. CDR3 size: 11 residues. V dropped 2 bases and J dropped 7 bases, with 5 bases sitting between them. DNA of the CDR3: TGTGCCAGCAGTTTAAACTATGAAGCTTTCTTT. Translating gives CASSLNYEAFF.

The chain links TRBV5-8 to TRBJ2-1; tentatively, D is TRBD1 (6 bases). V gave up 4 bases and J gave up 0 bases, with 17 bases separating them. The CDR3 runs 17 residues. CDR1 SGHTS and CDR2 YDEGEE come from the germline V gene. The DNA of the CDR3 is TGTGCCAGCAGCCCCCACAGGGCAGTAGACTCCTACAATGAGCAGTTCTTC. This translates into CASSPHRAVDSYNEQFF.

This chain links TRBV11-2 with TRBJ2-5; a weak D match, TRBD1 (6 bases). V was pared by 2 bases and J by 4 bases, with 11 bases between. This CDR3 comprises 14 residues. From germline, CDR1 is SGHAT and CDR2 FQNNGV. The CDR3 protein is CASSLRTDRETQYF. In DNA, the CDR3 is TGTGCCAGCAGCTTACGGACAGACCGAGAGACCCAGTACTTC.